Here is one T cell receptor beta chain with its context. Participants came from fewer than 25 US areas, aged about 18 to 100 years. Participants had their cohort set by participant-reported clinical history. Generated by immunoSEQ multiplex PCR, the TCRdb table keeps only in-frame clones and is missing some. The repertoire includes roughly 130,000 clones, about 80% of them detected once, and approximately 8.4% sits in the top ten. The data were taken from a study of blood T cell repertoires in COVID-19. Study-level information: Material from acute and convalescent COVID-19 was sourced from the United States, Italy and Spain.

In germline, CDR1 is MNHEY, CDR2 SMNVEV (reference sequence). Trimming cost V 2 bases and J 2 bases, with 8 bases left between them. The CDR3 length is 14 residues. This chain joins TRBV27 and TRBJ2-3, with a weak D call TRBD2 (5 bases). Sequenced material: PBMCs or T cells enriched from blood (not recorded which). This TCR came from a man aged 45 to 65 who had recovered from COVID-19. The CDR3 nucleotides read TGTGCCAGCAGTTTAGGACTTTACACAGATACGCAGTATTTT. Translating it yields CASSLGLYTDTQYF.